This is a list of T cell receptor beta chains from one sample in a study of cytomegalovirus exposure and HLA in healthy donors. The repertoire was sequenced with immunoSEQ multiplex PCR; TCRdb's copy has only in-frame clones and lacks some. In the table there are roughly 150,000 clones, approximately 81% of which are singletons. The sample taken for sequencing was PBMCs. These receptors came from a man under 40 in good health and CMV-seropositive. Both conserved end residues are part of each CDR3. D genes are given only for firm matches. Size values are once, few and many counts, or a class for expanded clones, and some rows have none.

14,NA,NA,TRBJ2-3,TRBV10-1,CASSESGDQDTQYF,TGCGCCAGCAGTGAGTCCGGGGATCAGGATACGCAGTATTTT
13,NA,NA,TRBJ1-2,TRBV30,CAWADGGNYGYTF,TGTGCCTGGGCGGACGGGGGTAACTATGGCTACACCTTC
15,NA,TRBD1,TRBJ1-5,TRBV6-6,CASSLDRAQNQPQHF,TGTGCCAGCAGCCTGGACAGGGCGCAGAATCAGCCCCAGCATTTT
13,NA,NA,TRBJ2-1,TRBV19,CASSMLPLNEQFF,TGTGCCAGTAGTATGCTACCGCTGAATGAGCAGTTCTTC
15,NA,TRBD1,TRBJ2-5,TRBV6-6,CASSYSTSPGGTQYF,TGTGCCAGCAGTTACTCAACTAGTCCAGGGGGGACCCAGTACTTC
13,NA,NA,TRBJ2-7,TRBV9,CASSVIETGEQYF,TGTGCCAGCAGCGTTATAGAGACAGGAGAGCAGTACTTC
15,NA,TRBD1,TRBJ1-2,TRBV4-1,CASSQPGTGGRGYTF,TGCGCCAGCAGCCAACCCGGGACAGGGGGACGGGGCTACACCTTC
17,NA,NA,TRBJ2-4,TRBV4-3,CASSQVRLGLAKNIQYF,TGCGCCAGCAGCCAAGTCCGCCTGGGACTAGCCAAAAACATTCAGTACTTC
15,once,TRBD1,TRBJ2-3,TRBV5-5,CASTPRDRGGDTQYF,TGTGCCAGCACCCCCAGGGACAGGGGGGGAGATACGCAGTATTTT
13,NA,NA,TRBJ2-7,TRBV28,CASGDGNSYEQYF,TGTGCCAGCGGCGACGGGAACTCCTACGAGCAGTACTTC
13,NA,TRBD2,TRBJ2-7,TRBV5-1,CASSLVAGDEQYF,TGCGCCAGCAGCTTGGTAGCGGGGGATGAGCAGTACTTC
14,NA,NA,TRBJ2-7,TRBV6-5,CASSRDSLTYEQYF,TGTGCCAGTTCCCGGGACTCCTTGACCTACGAGCAGTACTTC
16,NA,TRBD1,TRBJ2-2,TRBV7-2,CASSLVGTAGAGELFF,TGTGCCAGCAGCTTAGTAGGGACAGCCGGAGCCGGGGAGCTGTTTTTT
16,NA,TRBD2,TRBJ2-2,TRBV25-1,CASSSRTSNAAGELFF,TGTGCCAGCAGTTCCCGGACTAGTAATGCCGCCGGGGAGCTGTTTTTT
16,NA,TRBD2,TRBJ2-2,TRBV7-6,CASTLGAGANTGELFF,TGTGCCAGCACCCTCGGGGCGGGGGCGAACACCGGGGAGCTGTTTTTT
12,once,TRBD2,TRBJ2-5,TRBV6-5,CASGLAYETQYF,TGTGCCTCCGGACTAGCCTATGAGACCCAGTACTTC
18,NA,TRBD2,TRBJ2-3,TRBV9,CASSVSGTSGTITDTQYF,TGTGCCAGCAGCGTCTCAGGGACTAGCGGCACTATCACAGATACGCAGTATTTT
14,NA,TRBD2,TRBJ2-1,TRBV7-6,CASSLGLAAGEQFF,TGTGCCAGCAGCTTAGGACTAGCGGCGGGTGAGCAGTTCTTC
15,NA,NA,TRBJ1-2,TRBV5-1,CASSPRQAAVPGYTF,TGCGCCAGCAGCCCAAGACAGGCCGCCGTGCCTGGCTACACCTTC
15,NA,NA,TRBJ1-1,TRBV6-5,CASSYSIAGSTEAFF,TGTGCCAGCAGTTACTCGATAGCAGGGTCCACTGAAGCTTTCTTT
15,NA,NA,TRBJ2-7,TRBV5-1,CASSTQLEGSYEQYF,TGCGCCAGCAGCACGCAACTAGAAGGTTCCTACGAGCAGTACTTC
17,NA,TRBD1,TRBJ2-2,TRBV9,CASSVGLWTGNTGELFF,TGTGCCAGCAGCGTAGGTTTGTGGACAGGGAACACCGGGGAGCTGTTTTTT
16,NA,TRBD1,TRBJ1-5,TRBV27,CASSFVGQGPDQPQHF,TGTGCCAGCAGTTTTGTGGGACAGGGCCCAGATCAGCCCCAGCATTTT
13,NA,NA,TRBJ1-2,TRBV6-5,CASREGGNYGYTF,TGTGCCAGCAGAGAGGGTGGTAACTATGGCTACACCTTC
13,NA,NA,TRBJ2-1,TRBV9,CASSVFVEGETLF,TGTGCCAGCAGCGTCTTCGTGGAGGGAGAAACGCTCTTC
16,NA,NA,TRBJ2-7,TRBV9,CASSVEGQSHSYEQYF,TGTGCCAGCAGCGTAGAGGGGCAGTCCCACTCCTACGAGCAGTACTTC
19,NA,TRBD2,TRBJ2-3,TRBV11-2,CASSQGTSGRIISTDTQYF,TGTGCCAGCAGCCAGGGGACTAGCGGACGGATTATTAGCACAGATACGCAGTATTTT
14,NA,NA,TRBJ2-3,TRBV7-9,CASSLDLRADTQYF,TGTGCCAGCAGCTTAGACCTTCGGGCAGATACGCAGTATTTT
15,once,NA,TRBJ2-3,TRBV27,CASRRSPGSTDTQYF,TGTGCCAGCAGACGCTCCCCCGGGAGCACAGATACGCAGTATTTT